These T cell receptor beta chains were read from a single sample in a study of response to subunit inactivated influenza vaccine. MiXCR, run by TCRdb on the RT-PCR reads, gives a single entry per CDR3 protein. The sample includes hundreds of thousands of distinct CDR3 sequences, around 14% seen only once; the top ten take 11%. Sample: PBMCs from blood, taken roughly 13 days after vaccination. The receptor source for this set is a man aged 50-60 years who received an inactivated influenza vaccine. Each CDR3 is given with its conserved first and last residue. Fields, in order: D gene, V gene, clone size, J gene, CDR3 DNA, CDR3 protein. A D gene is named only where the DNA matches it firmly. The size of a clone is reported for some rows only, either as once, few or many, or as a class for expanded clones.

-,TRBV20-1,few,TRBJ2-5,TGCAGTGCCCTGCGGGGCAGGCCAGGGGAGACCCAGTACTTC,CSALRGRPGETQYF
TRBD2,TRBV12-3/TRBV12-4,few,TRBJ2-7,TGTGCCAGCAGTTCGAGGACTAGGGCAGACGAGCAGTACTTC,CASSSRTRADEQYF
TRBD1,TRBV19,once,TRBJ1-5,TGTACCAGTAGCCAACAGGGGGCAGGAGAACAGCCCCAGCATTTT,CTSSQQGAGEQPQHF
-,TRBV11-2,-,TRBJ2-2,TGTGCCAGCAGCATACTCGTCAGCGGTGGAGAACGGGAGCTGTTTTTT,CASSILVSGGERELFF
TRBD1,TRBV28,-,TRBJ2-3,TGTGCCAGCAGCCTGTCGACAGGGGGCACAGATACGCAGTATTTT,CASSLSTGGTDTQYF
-,TRBV29-1,-,TRBJ1-1,TGCAGCGTCGCATACCTTATGAAGATGAACACTGAAGCTTTCTTT,CSVAYLMKMNTEAFF
-,TRBV12-3/TRBV12-4,few,TRBJ1-3,TGTGCCAGCAGTTTACAACGAGTGGGGCCCGTCCAATTT,CASSLQRVGPVQF
-,TRBV4-3,-,TRBJ2-7,TGCGCCAGCCGCCAAGGGCAGGGTGATTACGAGCAGTACTTC,CASRQGQGDYEQYF
-,TRBV12-3/TRBV12-4,-,TRBJ2-2,TGTGCCAGCAGTTTTTCCCGGTACGCCGGGGAGCTGTTTTTT,CASSFSRYAGELFF
-,TRBV12-3/TRBV12-4,-,TRBJ2-4,TGTGCCATCACTCGAGACAGCAACTCCCCCAAAAACATTCAGTACTTC,CAITRDSNSPKNIQYF
TRBD2,TRBV29-1,-,TRBJ2-2,TGCAGCGTTGAGGGACTAGTCACCGGGGAGCTGTTTTTT,CSVEGLVTGELFF
TRBD2,TRBV20-1,few,TRBJ2-7,TGCAGTGCTAATAGCGGGGCCTCCTACGAGCAGTACTTC,CSANSGASYEQYF
-,TRBV7-2,-,TRBJ1-4,TGTGCCAGCAGGCGAGGGGTAAATGAAAAACTGTTTTTT,CASRRGVNEKLFF
TRBD1,TRBV10-3,-,TRBJ2-7,TGTGCCATCAGGGCTACGGGACAGGGATCCGAGCAGTACTTC,CAIRATGQGSEQYF
TRBD2,TRBV6-1,-,TRBJ2-5,TGTGCCAGCAGTGAAATAGCGGGGGGCTGGGAGACCCAGTACTTC,CASSEIAGGWETQYF
TRBD1,TRBV28,few,TRBJ1-1,TGTGCCAGCAGGGGCAGGGGGCAGGTGGCTTTCTTT,CASRGRGQVAFF
-,TRBV9,-,TRBJ2-5,TGTGCCAGCAGCGTAGACCCCAAAGAGACCCAGTACTTC,CASSVDPKETQYF
-,TRBV15,few,TRBJ2-5,TGTGCCACTCAATATGGGATCGCGGGGACCCAGTACTTC,CATQYGIAGTQYF
-,TRBV29-1,-,TRBJ2-7,TGCAGCGTTGGTGATCCGTCATCGGCTGAGCAGTACTTC,CSVGDPSSAEQYF
TRBD1,TRBV9,many,TRBJ1-1,TGTGCCAGCAGCGGAACAGGGGGCGCGGGTGAAGCTTTCTTT,CASSGTGGAGEAFF
-,TRBV12-3/TRBV12-4,few,TRBJ2-5,TGTGCCAGCGGATTGTGGGGAGAAGAGACCCAGTACTTC,CASGLWGEETQYF
-,TRBV7-9,-,TRBJ1-5,TGTGCCAGCAGCTTCGGTGTAGCAGGGCAAAGTCAGCCCCAGCATTTT,CASSFGVAGQSQPQHF
-,TRBV9,few,TRBJ2-1,TGTGCCAGCAGCCCCTCGGATTCCCGGGCCCATGAGCAGTTCTTC,CASSPSDSRAHEQFF
TRBD2,TRBV28,-,TRBJ2-2,TGTGCCAGCAGCGATCAGGGTCGGCTAGCGGGAGGCACCACCGGGGAGCTGTTTTTT,CASSDQGRLAGGTTGELFF
-,TRBV7-9,few,TRBJ2-1,TGTGCCAGCAGCTTAGCTTACGGGAATGAGCAGTTCTTC,CASSLAYGNEQFF
TRBD2,TRBV11-2,few,TRBJ2-5,TGTGCCAGCAGCTTAGGACGTGGGCTAGCGGGGGGGGAATTAGGGACCCAGTACTTC,CASSLGRGLAGGELGTQYF
-,TRBV7-2,few,TRBJ2-5,TGTGCCAGCAGCTTATCCGGGAGAGGGCAAGAGACCCAGTACTTC,CASSLSGRGQETQYF
TRBD2,TRBV5-8,few,TRBJ2-7,TGTGCCAGCAGCTTTCCTGGGACTAGCGGGTTTCCCCAGTACTTC,CASSFPGTSGFPQYF
-,TRBV12-3/TRBV12-4,few,TRBJ1-2,TGTGCCAGCACCACGACAGTCGATGGCTACACCTTC,CASTTTVDGYTF
-,TRBV4-3,few,TRBJ2-2,TGCGCCAGCAGCCACGGTCTGGGGATAGGACCCGGGGAGCTGTTTTTT,CASSHGLGIGPGELFF
-,TRBV4-2,few,TRBJ1-1,TGTGCCAGCAGTCAAGATCCAAGGGGAACTGAAGCTTTCTTT,CASSQDPRGTEAFF
-,TRBV27,-,TRBJ2-1,TGTGCCAGCAGTGCCGAACCCTTTAAGTTGTACAATGAGCAGTTCTTC,CASSAEPFKLYNEQFF
TRBD2,TRBV20-1,-,TRBJ2-1,TGCAGTGCTCCGACTAGCGGGGGGGCGAATGAGCAGTTCTTC,CSAPTSGGANEQFF
TRBD1,TRBV10-3,few,TRBJ2-1,TGTGCCATACAAAAGGGACAGGGAAGGTTTGAGCAGTTCTTC,CAIQKGQGRFEQFF
-,TRBV4-1,few,TRBJ2-3,TGCGCCAGCAGCCAGGGCCCGGGGCCAGATACGCAGTATTTT,CASSQGPGPDTQYF
TRBD2,TRBV6-5,-,TRBJ2-1,TGTGCCAGCAGTTACGGAGGGCGGGGGAACAATGAGCAGTTCTTC,CASSYGGRGNNEQFF
TRBD1,TRBV6-1,-,TRBJ2-3,TGTGCCAGCAGCCAGACAGGGGGTAGGACAGATACGCAGTATTTT,CASSQTGGRTDTQYF
TRBD2,TRBV13,few,TRBJ2-3,TGTGCCAGCAGCTCCCGACTAGCGGGGGGCGCAGATACGCAGTATTTT,CASSSRLAGGADTQYF
-,TRBV7-9,few,TRBJ2-3,TGTGCCAGCAGCTCCCCCGGCCAAGCGAGAGATACGCAGTATTTT,CASSSPGQARDTQYF
-,TRBV5-1,few,TRBJ1-1,TGCGCCAGCAGCGGAGGGGAACCAGGGACTGAAGCTTTCTTT,CASSGGEPGTEAFF